The following is a T cell receptor (beta chain) sequence with its context. The sample originates from a study of blood T cell repertoires in COVID-19. Across the whole study: The United States, Italy and Spain provided the acute and convalescent COVID-19 samples. T cells, B-cell-depleted T cells, or PBMCs provided the cDNA or gDNA that served as material.

This CDR3 comprises 13 residues. V shed 6 bases and J shed 3 bases, with 12 bases lying between them. The germline V gene encodes CDR1 SGHVS and CDR2 FQNEAQ. The authors' processing: Estimation of nucleated cell counts relied on the amplification of reference gene primers. Libraries were prepared by immunoSEQ multiplex PCR; TCRdb keeps only in-frame clonotypes and omits some of them. The D gene and trimming were derived from the DNA, and the V and J assignments and clone size from that table. The sample includes more than 200,000 clones, 65% to 85% of them seen just once. V and J are TRBV7-8 and TRBJ2-7, with D possibly being TRBD2 (5 bases). This clonotype originated in a woman between 50 and 59 years old with acute or convalescent COVID-19. Material for sequencing was peripheral blood. CDR3 loop: CASRSDEGYEQYF. DNA of the CDR3: TGTGCCAGCAGGTCGGACGAGGGCTACGAGCAGTACTTC.